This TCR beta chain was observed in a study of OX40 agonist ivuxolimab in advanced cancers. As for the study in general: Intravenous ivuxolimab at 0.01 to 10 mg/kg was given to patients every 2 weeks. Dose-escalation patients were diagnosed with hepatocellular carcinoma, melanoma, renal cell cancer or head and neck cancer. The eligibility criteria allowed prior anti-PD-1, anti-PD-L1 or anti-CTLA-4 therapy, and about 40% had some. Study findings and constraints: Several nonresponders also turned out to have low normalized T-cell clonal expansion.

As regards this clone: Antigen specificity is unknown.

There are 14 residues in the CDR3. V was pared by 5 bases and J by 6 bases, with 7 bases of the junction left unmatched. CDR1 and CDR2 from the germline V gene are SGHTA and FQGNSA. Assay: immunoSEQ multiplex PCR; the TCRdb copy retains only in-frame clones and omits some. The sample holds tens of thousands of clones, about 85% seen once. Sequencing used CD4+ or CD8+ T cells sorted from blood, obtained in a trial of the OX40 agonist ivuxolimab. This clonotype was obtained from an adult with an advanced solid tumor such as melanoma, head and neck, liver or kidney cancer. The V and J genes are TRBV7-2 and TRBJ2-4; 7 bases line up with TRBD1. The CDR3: CASSLQGSRNIQYF. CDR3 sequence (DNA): TGTGCCAGCAGCCTACAGGGGTCGAGAAACATTCAGTACTTC.